This T cell receptor beta chain came from a study of shared clonotypes between healthy human individuals. Notes on the study in general: The study drew on few donors, limiting represented genetic and exposure-history diversity. Clonotype sharing among donors likely depends on sequencing depth.

This table comes from immunoSEQ multiplex PCR, and its TCRdb copy is limited to in-frame clones, with some not included. Here the sample spans 2 million to 2.5 million clones, roughly 93% being singletons. As regards this clone: Its antigen is unidentified.

This clonotype was obtained from a man aged 18-30 years in good health. Some clones in this sample may be carry-over from other donors' samples. The sample consisted of naive CD4+ T cells from PBMCs. Subset denoted: CD45RA+ positively selected.

The CDR3 DNA reads as TGTGCCAGCAGCTCGATGACAGGTTCCTACAATGAGCAGTTCTTC. Amino acid sequence: CASSSMTGSYNEQFF. This chain connects TRBV7-3 to TRBJ2-1; D is possibly TRBD1 (6 bases). This CDR3 contains 15 residues. Germline V CDR1 and CDR2: SGHTA, FQGTGA. Trimming took off 4 bases at V and 1 base at J, with 11 bases between the two ends.